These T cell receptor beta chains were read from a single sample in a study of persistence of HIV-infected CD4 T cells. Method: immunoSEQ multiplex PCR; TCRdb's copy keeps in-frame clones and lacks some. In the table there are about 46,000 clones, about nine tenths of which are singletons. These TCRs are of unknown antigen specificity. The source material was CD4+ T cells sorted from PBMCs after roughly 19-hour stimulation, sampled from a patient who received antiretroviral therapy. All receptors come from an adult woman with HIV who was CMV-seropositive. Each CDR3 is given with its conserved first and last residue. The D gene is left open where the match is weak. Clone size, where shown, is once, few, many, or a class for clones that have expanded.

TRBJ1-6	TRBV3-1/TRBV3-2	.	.	CASSHLGEAKRSPLHF	TGTGCCAGCAGCCACCTGGGGGAAGCGAAGCGTTCACCCCTCCACTTT
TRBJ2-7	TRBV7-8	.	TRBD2	CASSPLAGVTYEQYF	TGTGCCAGCAGTCCTTTAGCGGGAGTTACCTACGAGCAGTACTTC
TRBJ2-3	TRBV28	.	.	CASSSVPAADTQYF	TGTGCCAGCAGTTCCGTCCCTGCTGCAGATACGCAGTATTTT
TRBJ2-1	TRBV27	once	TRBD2	CASSLSFFLAGPMETEQFF	TGTGCCAGCAGTTTATCGTTTTTCCTAGCGGGCCCAATGGAAACAGAGCAGTTCTTC
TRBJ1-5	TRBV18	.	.	CASSPGPNQPQHF	TGTGCCAGCTCACCCGGTCCCAATCAGCCCCAGCATTTT
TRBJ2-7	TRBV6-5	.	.	CASSQGHRYEQYF	TGTGCCAGCAGTCAGGGACACCGATACGAGCAGTACTTC
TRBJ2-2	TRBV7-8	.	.	CASSSTGTSNTGELFF	TGTGCCAGCAGCAGTACCGGGACATCGAACACCGGGGAGCTGTTTTTT
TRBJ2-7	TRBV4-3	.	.	CASSRSPTGGLAYEQYF	TGCGCCAGCAGCCGATCCCCAACGGGGGGCCTCGCCTACGAGCAGTACTTC
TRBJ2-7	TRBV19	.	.	CASSSGRTYEQYF	TGTGCCAGTAGCTCGGGAAGAACTTACGAGCAGTACTTC
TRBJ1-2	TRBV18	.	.	CASSPQSQVGNYGYTF	TGTGCCAGCTCACCACAGTCACAGGTTGGCAACTATGGCTACACCTTC
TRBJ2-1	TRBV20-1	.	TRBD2	CSASRGGSSSYNEQFF	TGCAGTGCTAGTCGGGGCGGGAGTTCCTCCTACAATGAGCAGTTCTTC
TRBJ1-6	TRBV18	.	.	CASSRSPGNSPLHF	TGTGCCAGCTCACGGTCGCCCGGTAATTCACCCCTCCACTTT
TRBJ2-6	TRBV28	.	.	CASRVPGGANVLTF	TGTGCCAGCAGGGTTCCAGGGGGGGCCAACGTCCTGACTTTC
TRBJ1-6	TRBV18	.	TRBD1	CASSPQGQDNSPLHF	TGTGCCAGCTCACCGCAGGGACAGGATAATTCACCCCTCCACTTT
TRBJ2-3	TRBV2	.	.	CASSEAGGLNTQYF	TGTGCCAGCAGTGAAGCGGGGGGGCTGAATACGCAGTATTTT
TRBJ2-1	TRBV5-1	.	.	CASSLGTDKTYNEQFF	TGCGCCAGCAGCTTGGGGACAGACAAAACCTACAATGAGCAGTTCTTC
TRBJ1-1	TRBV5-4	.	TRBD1	CASSLEQGGTEAFF	TGTGCCAGCAGCTTGGAACAGGGGGGGACTGAAGCTTTCTTT
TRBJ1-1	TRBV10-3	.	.	CAISRAENTEAFF	TGTGCCATCAGTAGGGCCGAGAACACTGAAGCTTTCTTT
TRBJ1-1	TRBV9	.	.	CASSPQGYTEAFF	TGTGCCAGCAGCCCGCAGGGCTACACTGAAGCTTTCTTT
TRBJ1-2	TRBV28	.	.	CASSIGSYGYTF	TGTGCCAGCAGTATCGGTTCTTATGGCTACACCTTC
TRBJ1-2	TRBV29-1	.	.	CSVGAGGYTF	TGCAGCGTTGGGGCCGGGGGCTACACCTTC
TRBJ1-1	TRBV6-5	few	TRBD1	CASSSGGVGTEAFF	TGTGCCAGCAGTTCAGGGGGGGTGGGCACTGAAGCTTTCTTT
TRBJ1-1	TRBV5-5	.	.	CASSREGRRNTEAFF	TGTGCCAGCAGTCGTGAAGGACGGCGGAACACTGAAGCTTTCTTT
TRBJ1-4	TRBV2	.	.	CASSAPDDSLFEKLFF	TGTGCCAGCAGCGCCCCAGACGACAGCCTATTTGAAAAACTGTTTTTT
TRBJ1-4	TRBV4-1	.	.	CASSQALGKLFF	TGCGCCAGCAGCCAGGCCCTGGGAAAACTGTTTTTT
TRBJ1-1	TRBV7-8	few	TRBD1	CASSPQGGSTEAFF	TGTGCCAGCAGCCCGCAGGGGGGGAGCACTGAAGCTTTCTTT
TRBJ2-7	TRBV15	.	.	CATSRGGLRGYEQYF	TGTGCCACCAGCAGAGGCGGGTTGCGAGGCTACGAGCAGTACTTC
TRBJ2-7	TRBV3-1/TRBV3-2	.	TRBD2	CASSPQLAGPEQYF	TGTGCCAGCAGTCCCCAACTAGCGGGACCCGAGCAGTACTTC
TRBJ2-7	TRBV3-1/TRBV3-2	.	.	CASSRLSGAVGDEQYF	TGTGCCAGCAGCCGACTAAGCGGAGCCGTTGGGGACGAGCAGTACTTC
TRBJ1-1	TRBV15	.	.	CATSIGYTEAFF	TGTGCCACCAGCATAGGGTACACTGAAGCTTTCTTT
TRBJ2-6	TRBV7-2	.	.	CASSGGAGANVLTF	TGTGCCAGCAGCGGAGGGGCTGGGGCCAACGTCCTGACTTTC
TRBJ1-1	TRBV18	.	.	CASSPDHQRNTEAFF	TGTGCCAGCTCACCAGATCACCAGAGAAACACTGAAGCTTTCTTT
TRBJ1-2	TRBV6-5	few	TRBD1	CASSRDSNYGYTF	TGTGCCAGCAGTAGGGACAGCAACTATGGCTACACCTTC
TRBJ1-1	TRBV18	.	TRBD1	CASSQRQGTFVSTEAFF	TGTGCCAGCTCACAGAGACAGGGAACGTTTGTGAGCACTGAAGCTTTCTTT
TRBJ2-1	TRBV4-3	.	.	CASSQDLTAYNEQFF	TGCGCCAGCAGCCAAGATCTTACAGCTTACAATGAGCAGTTCTTC
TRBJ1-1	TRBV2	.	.	CASIRDPLVTEAFF	TGTGCCAGCATTCGGGACCCCTTGGTCACTGAAGCTTTCTTT
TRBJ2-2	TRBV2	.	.	CASRGTQGNTGELFF	TGTGCCAGCAGAGGGACACAGGGGAACACCGGGGAGCTGTTTTTT
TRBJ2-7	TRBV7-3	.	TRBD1	CASSPRQGAGEQYF	TGTGCCAGCAGCCCTAGACAGGGGGCGGGCGAGCAGTACTTC
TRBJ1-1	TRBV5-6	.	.	CASRRGTEAFF	TGTGCCAGCAGGCGGGGGACTGAAGCTTTCTTT
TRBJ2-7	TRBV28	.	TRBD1	CASTPPDRDYEQYF	TGTGCCAGCACCCCTCCGGACAGGGATTACGAGCAGTACTTC
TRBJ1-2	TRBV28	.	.	CASSPLGPYGYTF	TGTGCCAGCAGTCCACTAGGACCATATGGCTACACCTTC
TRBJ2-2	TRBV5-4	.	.	CASSFPEGELFF	TGTGCCAGCAGCTTCCCCGAAGGGGAGCTGTTTTTT
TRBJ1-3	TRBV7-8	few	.	CASSLGDSSGNTIYF	TGTGCCAGCAGCTTGGGTGATAGCTCTGGAAACACCATATATTTT
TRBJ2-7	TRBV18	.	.	CASSPRAGRLDEQYF	TGTGCCAGCTCACCTAGGGCAGGACGGCTCGACGAGCAGTACTTC
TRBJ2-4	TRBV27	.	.	CASISDRAKNIQYF	TGTGCCAGCATCTCCGACAGGGCCAAAAACATTCAGTACTTC
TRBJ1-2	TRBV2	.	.	CASTYLGGYDTF	TGTGCCAGCACCTATTTGGGGGGGTATGACACCTTC
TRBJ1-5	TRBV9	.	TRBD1	CASSVSGTDHHQHF	TGTGCCAGCAGCGTCTCCGGGACAGATCATCACCAGCATTTT
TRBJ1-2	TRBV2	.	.	CASGPSVRVTPYGYTF	TGTGCCAGCGGGCCGTCCGTTAGGGTCACACCTTATGGCTACACCTTC
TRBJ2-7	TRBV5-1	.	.	CASSSTGDASYEQYF	TGCGCCAGCAGCTCAACAGGAGACGCCTCCTACGAGCAGTACTTC
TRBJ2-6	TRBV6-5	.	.	CASRYAGANVLTF	TGTGCCAGCAGATATGCTGGGGCCAACGTCCTGACTTTC
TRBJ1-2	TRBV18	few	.	CASSPYTGLGTF	TGTGCCAGCTCCCCCTATACAGGGCTAGGCACCTTC
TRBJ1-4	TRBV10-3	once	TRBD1	CAISDGTAMEKLFF	TGTGCCATCAGTGACGGGACAGCAATGGAAAAACTGTTTTTT
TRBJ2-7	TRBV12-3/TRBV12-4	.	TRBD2	CASSVSGSYEQYF	TGTGCCAGCAGTGTCAGCGGGAGCTACGAGCAGTACTTC